This record covers a single TCR beta chain. Trimming at V came to 4 bases and at J to 8 bases, leaving 6 bases not matched to a gene. CDR1 and CDR2 (germline): SGHRS, YFSETQ. The CDR3 is made up of 13 amino acids. Original handling: Estimation of nucleated cell counts relied on the amplification of reference gene primers. Here immunoSEQ multiplex PCR was the method, and the copy in TCRdb shows in-frame clones only, minus some. D and trimming were read from the DNA, whereas the V and J calls and clone size are those reported in that table. The sample records 340,000 or so clones, about nine tenths being singletons. This record belongs to a study of blood T cell repertoires in COVID-19. In the study overall: Sites in the United States, Italy and Spain provided acute and convalescent COVID-19 samples. In each case, the material was cDNA or gDNA derived from T cells, B-cell-depleted T cells, or PBMCs.

This receptor was identified in a man between 45 and 60 years old with active or convalescent COVID-19. J is TRBJ1-2 and V is TRBV5-1; 9 bases agree with TRBD1. The sample was peripheral blood. The CDR3 sequence: CASSAGQGGGYTF. CDR3 sequence (DNA): TGCGCCAGCAGCGCGGGACAGGGAGGCGGCTACACCTTC.